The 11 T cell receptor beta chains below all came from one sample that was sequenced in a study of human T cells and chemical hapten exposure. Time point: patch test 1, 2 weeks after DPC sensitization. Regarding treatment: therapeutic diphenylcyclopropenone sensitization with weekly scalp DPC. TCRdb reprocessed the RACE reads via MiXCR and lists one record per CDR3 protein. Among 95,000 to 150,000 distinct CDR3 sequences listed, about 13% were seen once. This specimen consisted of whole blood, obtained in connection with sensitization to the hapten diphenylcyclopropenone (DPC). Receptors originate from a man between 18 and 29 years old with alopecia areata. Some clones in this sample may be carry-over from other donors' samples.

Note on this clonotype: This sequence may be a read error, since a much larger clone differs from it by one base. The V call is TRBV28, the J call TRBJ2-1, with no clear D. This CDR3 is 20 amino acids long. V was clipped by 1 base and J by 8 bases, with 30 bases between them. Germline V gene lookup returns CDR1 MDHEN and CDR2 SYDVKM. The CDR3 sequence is CASSLFGVRSTPPTLDEQFF. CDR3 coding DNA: TGTGCCAGCAGTTTATTCGGAGTTAGGTCGACTCCCCCAACCCTCGATGAGCAGTTCTTC.

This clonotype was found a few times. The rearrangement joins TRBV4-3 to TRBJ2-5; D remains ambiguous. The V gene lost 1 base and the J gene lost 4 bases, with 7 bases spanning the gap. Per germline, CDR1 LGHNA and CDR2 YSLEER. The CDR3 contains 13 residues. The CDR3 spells CASSQVLGETQYF. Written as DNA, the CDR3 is TGCGCCAGCAGCCAAGTACTGGGAGAGACCCAGTACTTC.

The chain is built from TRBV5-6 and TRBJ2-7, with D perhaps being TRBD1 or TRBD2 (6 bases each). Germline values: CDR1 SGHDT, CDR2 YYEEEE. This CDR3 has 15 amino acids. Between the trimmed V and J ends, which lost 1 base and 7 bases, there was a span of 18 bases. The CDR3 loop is CASSLWSSGAREQYF. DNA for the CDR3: TGTGCCAGCAGCTTGTGGAGTTCGGGGGCTCGGGAGCAGTACTTC.

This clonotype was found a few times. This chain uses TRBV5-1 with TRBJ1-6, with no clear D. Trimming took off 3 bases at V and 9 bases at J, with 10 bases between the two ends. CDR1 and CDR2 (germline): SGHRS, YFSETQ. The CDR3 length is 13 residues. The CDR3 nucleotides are TGCGCCAGCAGCTGGTCAGATGTTTCACCCCTCCACTTT. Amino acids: CASSWSDVSPLHF.

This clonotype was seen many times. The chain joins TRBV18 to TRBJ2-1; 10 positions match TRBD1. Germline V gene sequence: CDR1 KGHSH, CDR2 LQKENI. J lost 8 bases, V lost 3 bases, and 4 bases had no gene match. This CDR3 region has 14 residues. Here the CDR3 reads CASSPGQGIDEQFF. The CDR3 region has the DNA TGTGCCAGCTCACCGGGACAGGGGATAGATGAGCAGTTCTTC.

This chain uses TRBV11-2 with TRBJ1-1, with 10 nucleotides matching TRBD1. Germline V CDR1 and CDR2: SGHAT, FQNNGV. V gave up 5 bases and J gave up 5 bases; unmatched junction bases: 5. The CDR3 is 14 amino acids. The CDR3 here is CASSRQGAGTEAFF. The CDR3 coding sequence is TGTGCCAGCAGCCGACAGGGGGCCGGGACTGAAGCTTTCTTT.

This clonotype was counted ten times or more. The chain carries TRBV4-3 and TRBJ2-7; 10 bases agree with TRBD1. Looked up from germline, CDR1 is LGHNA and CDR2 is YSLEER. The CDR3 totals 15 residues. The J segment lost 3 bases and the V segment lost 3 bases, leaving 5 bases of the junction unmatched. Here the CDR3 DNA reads TGCGCCAGCAGCCAGTCGACAGGGGGCTACTACGAGCAGTACTTC. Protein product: CASSQSTGGYYEQYF.

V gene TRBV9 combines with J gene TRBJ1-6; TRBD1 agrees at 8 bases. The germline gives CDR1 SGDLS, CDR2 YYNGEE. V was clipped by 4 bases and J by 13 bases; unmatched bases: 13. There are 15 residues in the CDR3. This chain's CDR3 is CASSSHRGKGAPLHF. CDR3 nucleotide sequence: TGTGCCAGCAGCTCTCACAGGGGGAAGGGGGCTCCCCTCCACTTT.

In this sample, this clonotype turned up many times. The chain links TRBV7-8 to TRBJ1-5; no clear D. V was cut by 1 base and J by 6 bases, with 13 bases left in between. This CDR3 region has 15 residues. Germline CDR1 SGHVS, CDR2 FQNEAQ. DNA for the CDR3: TGTGCCAGCAGCTTAGGGCCTCGAGGGCCTCAGCCCCAGCATTTT. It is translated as CASSLGPRGPQPQHF.

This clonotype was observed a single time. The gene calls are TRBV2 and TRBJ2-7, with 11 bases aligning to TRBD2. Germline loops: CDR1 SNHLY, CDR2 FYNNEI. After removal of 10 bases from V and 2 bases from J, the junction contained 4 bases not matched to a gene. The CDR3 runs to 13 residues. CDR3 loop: CATSSGGPYEQYV. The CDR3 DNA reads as TGTGCCACCTCTAGCGGGGGGCCCTACGAGCAGTACGTC.

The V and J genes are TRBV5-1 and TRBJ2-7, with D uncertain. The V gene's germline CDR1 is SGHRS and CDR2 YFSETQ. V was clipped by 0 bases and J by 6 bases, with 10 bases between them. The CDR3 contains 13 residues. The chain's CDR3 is CASSLEEPVEQYF. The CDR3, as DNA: TGCGCCAGCAGCTTGGAAGAGCCGGTCGAGCAGTACTTC.